This passage covers 21 T cell receptor beta chains from one sample sequenced in a study of cytomegalovirus exposure and HLA in healthy donors. The PCR used 60 Vbeta and 13 Jbeta primers. Generated by immunoSEQ multiplex PCR, the TCRdb table keeps only in-frame clones and is missing some. The data contain approximately 110,000 clones, about 76% of them singletons. The sample comprised PBMCs. Source of these receptors: a woman aged 55-69 years in good health and CMV-seropositive.

DNA for the CDR3: TGTGCCAGCAGTGAACAGGGCCACGACACTGAAGCTTTCTTT. Its translation is CASSEQGHDTEAFF. The chain combines TRBV2 with TRBJ1-1; TRBD1 might be the D (5 bases). Per the germline V gene, CDR1 is SNHLY and CDR2 is FYNNEI. The CDR3 consists of 14 residues. V was shortened by 2 bases and J by 3 bases, with 10 bases between the two germline ends.

This clone was seen more than once but under ten times. The chain carries TRBV7-8 and TRBJ2-1, with D tentatively TRBD1 (6 bases). Deletions cut 5 bases from V and 0 bases from J, with 17 bases between. The CDR3 runs to 17 residues. From germline, CDR1 is SGHVS and CDR2 FQNEAQ. The CDR3 is CASSPGAARSSYNEQFF. DNA of the CDR3: TGTGCCAGCAGCCCAGGGGCGGCCCGGAGCTCCTACAATGAGCAGTTCTTC.

J is TRBJ2-7 and V is TRBV5-4, with 9 bases that match TRBD2. Germline-derived CDR1 and CDR2 are SGHNT and YYREEE (reference sequence). This CDR3 is built from 17 residues. J was trimmed by 3 bases and V by 4 bases; bases with no gene match: 14. The CDR3 region is CASSRGGYLAGLYEQYF. The CDR3 bases are TGTGCCAGCAGCCGAGGAGGGTACCTAGCGGGGCTCTACGAGCAGTACTTC.

The chain couples TRBV4-3 to TRBJ2-1; 10 bases agree with TRBD1. Germline lookup yields CDR1 LGHNA and CDR2 YSLEER. The CDR3 loop spans 14 amino acids. Losses at the gene ends were 4 bases for V and 12 bases for J; bases not matched to a gene: 9. The CDR3 spells CASSRGTGAGGQFF. The CDR3 DNA is TGCGCCAGCAGCCGCGGGACAGGGGCCGGAGGGCAGTTCTTC.

The chain recombines TRBV19 with TRBJ2-7; D is possibly TRBD1 (6 bases). V was clipped by 7 bases and J by 3 bases, with 10 bases between them. This CDR3 is 12 amino acids long. Germline values: CDR1 LNHDA, CDR2 SQIVND (reference sequence). The CDR3 here is CASTDRDYEQYF. The DNA for the CDR3 is TGTGCCAGTACGGACAGAGACTACGAGCAGTACTTC. Variable domain in full (rest from reference TRBV19 and TRBJ2-7): DGGITQSPKYLFRKEGQNVTLSCEQNLNHDAMYWYRQDPGQGLRLIYYSQIVNDFQKGDIAEGYSVSREKKESFPLTVTSAQKNPTAFYLCASTDRDYEQYFGPGTRLTVT.

V is TRBV9 and J is TRBJ2-1, with D possibly matching TRBD2 (5 bases). The CDR3 extends over 16 amino acids. The germline CDR1 and CDR2 sequences are SGDLS and YYNGEE. The V and J ends lost 4 bases and 3 bases respectively, with 17 bases between them. Here the CDR3 reads CASSPRGAEYYNEQFF. The CDR3 DNA sequence: TGTGCCAGCAGCCCCCGGGGAGCGGAGTACTACAATGAGCAGTTCTTC.

The gene calls are TRBV6-5 and TRBJ1-2, with TRBD1 matching 7 bases. CDR1 and CDR2 (germline): MNHEY, SVGAGI. The CDR3 has 16 amino acids. The trim removed 0 bases at V and 1 base at J, leaving 5 bases unmatched. This CDR3 is CASSYSLGTVNYGYTF. As DNA, the CDR3 is TGTGCCAGCAGTTACTCCCTCGGGACAGTTAACTATGGCTACACCTTC.

V gene TRBV15 combines with J gene TRBJ2-5, with 11 bases aligning to TRBD2. The CDR3 consists of 15 residues. Germline CDR1 reads LNHNV; CDR2 reads YYDKDF (reference sequence). V dropped 3 bases and J dropped 6; count of bases not matched to a gene: 6. The chain's CDR3 is CATSRLTSGVKTQYF. The CDR3, as DNA: TGTGCCACCAGCAGGCTGACTAGCGGGGTAAAGACCCAGTACTTC.

The chain has TRBV6-4 and TRBJ2-1; D may be TRBD2 (5 bases). Germline V gives CDR1 MRHNA, CDR2 SNTAGT. V lost 2 bases and J 8 bases, leaving 28 bases between the germline ends. The CDR3 totals 19 residues. The CDR3 sequence: CASSDPVGVAEGFTDEQFF. CDR3 coding DNA: TGTGCCAGCAGTGACCCCGTTGGGGTAGCCGAGGGATTTACCGATGAGCAGTTCTTC.

This chain uses TRBV4-2 with TRBJ2-3, with D uncertain. Germline CDR1 and CDR2: LGHNA and YNFKEQ. V was clipped by 4 bases and J by 1 base, with 9 bases between them. The CDR3 has 14 residues. The CDR3 DNA sequence: TGTGCCAGCAGCCGTCCCATCCGCACAGATACGCAGTATTTT. Its translation is CASSRPIRTDTQYF.

The rearrangement uses TRBV7-3 and TRBJ2-7; 9 nucleotides match TRBD2. Germline loops: CDR1 SGHTA, CDR2 FQGTGA. The CDR3 has 16 amino acids. The V gene end was trimmed by 5 bases and the J gene end by 0 bases; junction bases not matched to a gene: 8. The CDR3 DNA follows: TGTGCCAGCAGCGCCGCCTTAGCGGGAGCCTCCTACGAGCAGTACTTC. It yields the protein CASSAALAGASYEQYF.

This chain uses TRBV5-4 with TRBJ2-2; 9 bases align to TRBD1. J was trimmed by 8 bases and V by 4 bases; bases with no gene match: 9. The CDR3 is 15 residues long. Germline V gene sequence: CDR1 SGHNT, CDR2 YYREEE (reference sequence). DNA of the CDR3: TGTGCCAGCAGCCCTTGGACAGGGGCGTCGGGGGAGCTGTTTTTT. Protein product: CASSPWTGASGELFF.

The chain has TRBV19 and TRBJ1-1; 8 nucleotides line up with TRBD1. The CDR3 contains 12 residues. The trim removed 4 bases at V and 9 bases at J, leaving 4 bases unmatched. Germline V gene lookup returns CDR1 LNHDA and CDR2 SQIVND (reference sequence). The CDR3 sequence is CASSTGQVKAFF. CDR3 in DNA: TGTGCCAGTAGTACGGGACAGGTGAAAGCTTTCTTT.

The chain recombines TRBV7-2 with TRBJ1-5; D perhaps matches TRBD1 (6 bases). Trimming took 3 bases from V and 9 from J, leaving 12 bases between them. Germline V gene sequence: CDR1 SGHTA, CDR2 FQGNSA. The CDR3 runs 13 residues. CDR3 sequence reads: CASSFTAQGPQHF. The CDR3, as DNA: TGTGCCAGCAGCTTCACAGCACAGGGGCCCCAGCATTTT.

This sequence joins TRBV21-1 and TRBJ1-2. TRBV21-1 is a pseudogene segment. The CDR3 covers 11 residues. This CDR3 is CASTGAYGYTF. The CDR3 DNA reads TGTGCCTCGACTGGAGCCTATGGCTACACCTTC.

This clone was counted a few times. The V gene is TRBV2, the J gene TRBJ2-2; the match to TRBD2 covers 9 bases. V gave up 7 bases and J gave up 3 bases; unmatched junction bases: 3. CDR3 length: 14 residues. The germline V gene encodes CDR1 SNHLY and CDR2 FYNNEI. The CDR3 protein is CASTSGRYTGELFF. The CDR3 DNA reads TGTGCCAGCACCAGCGGGAGGTACACCGGGGAGCTGTTTTTT.

The rearrangement uses TRBV25-1 and TRBJ1-1, with D unclear. CDR3 length equals 11 residues. V gave up 5 bases and J gave up 1 base, with 2 bases separating them. CDR1 and CDR2 (germline): MGHDK, SYGVNS. CDR3 in DNA: TGTGCCAGCAGTCGGAACACTGAAGCTTTCTTT. It encodes CASSRNTEAFF.

This clone was seen more than once but under ten times. The CDR3 loop is CASNYPGEETQYF. The CDR3 DNA sequence: TGCGCCAGCAACTACCCAGGGGAAGAGACCCAGTACTTC. This rearrangement joins TRBV5-1 to TRBJ2-5, with TRBD1 as a possible D gene (6 bases). Germline loops: CDR1 SGHRS, CDR2 YFSETQ. The CDR3 has 13 residues. The V end lost 6 bases, the J end lost 3 bases, and 12 bases lay between the germline ends.

The V gene is TRBV27, the J gene TRBJ1-2, with a weak D call TRBD1 (6 bases). The CDR3 runs 14 residues. V shed 0 bases and J shed 4 bases, with 9 bases lying between them. Germline assignment: CDR1 MNHEY and CDR2 SMNVEV (reference sequence). The CDR3 DNA reads as TGTGCCAGCAGTTTATCCACAGGGATCTATGGCTACACCTTC. This gives the protein CASSLSTGIYGYTF.

This clone is a singleton in its sample. The chain joins TRBV4-1 to TRBJ1-1; 7 bases line up with TRBD1. Germline lookup yields CDR1 MGHRA and CDR2 YSYEKL. The CDR3 covers 16 residues. Trimming cost V 0 bases and J 4 bases; bases outside gene matches: 8. CDR3 amino acids: CASSQEWDSRGTEAFF. CDR3 nucleotides: TGCGCCAGCAGCCAAGAATGGGACAGCCGAGGCACTGAAGCTTTCTTT.

This clone was picked up a small number of times. The chain couples TRBV19 to TRBJ1-4; 7 positions match TRBD1. The CDR3 runs 16 residues. Germline V gene lookup returns CDR1 LNHDA and CDR2 SQIVND (reference sequence). V dropped 5 bases and J dropped 8; count of bases not matched to a gene: 14. The CDR3 sequence is CASSSPGGGANEKLFF. As DNA, the CDR3 is TGTGCCAGTAGTTCCCCCGGAGGGGGCGCAAACGAAAAACTGTTTTTT.